The TCR beta chain under discussion was sequenced for a study of blood T cell repertoires in COVID-19. This clone was counted between two and nine times. This CDR3 region has 11 residues. Germline V gene data show CDR1 as MNHEY and CDR2 as SMNVEV (reference sequence). V was cut by 8 bases and J by 10 bases, with 11 bases left in between. Using immunoSEQ multiplex PCR, the repertoire was profiled, and TCRdb retains in-frame clones only, with some absent. The sample comprises roughly 130,000 clones, around three quarters of which are singletons, and roughly 3.5% rests with the top ten. This chain uses TRBV27 with TRBJ1-4; possibly TRBD1 for D (5 bases). Sequencing was done on a sample of peripheral blood. The receptor comes from a man between 60 and 75 years old with acute or convalescent COVID-19. CDR3 coding DNA: TGTGCCAGCGGGGGGTACCCAAAACTGTTTTTT. Translation: CASGGYPKLFF. The full variable domain, its missing parts supplied by reference TRBV27 and TRBJ1-4, is EAQVTQNPRYLITVTGKKLTVTCSQNMNHEYMSWYRQDPGLGLRQIYYSMNVEVTDKGDVPEGYKVSRKEKRNFPLILESPSPNQTSLYFCASGGYPKLFFGSGTQLSVL.